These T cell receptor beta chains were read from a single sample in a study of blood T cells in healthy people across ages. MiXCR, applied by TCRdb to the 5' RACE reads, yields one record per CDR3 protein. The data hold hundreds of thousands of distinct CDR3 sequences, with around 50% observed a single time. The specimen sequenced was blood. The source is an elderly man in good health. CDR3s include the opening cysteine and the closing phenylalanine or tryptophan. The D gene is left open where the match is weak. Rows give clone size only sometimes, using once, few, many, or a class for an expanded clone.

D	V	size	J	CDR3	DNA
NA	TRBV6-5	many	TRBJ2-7	CASSYTGGPTYEQYF	TGTGCCAGCAGTTACACCGGGGGCCCCACCTACGAGCAGTACTTC
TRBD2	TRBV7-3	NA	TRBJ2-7	CASRETSGVGYEQYF	TGTGCCAGCAGGGAGACTAGCGGGGTAGGCTACGAGCAGTACTTC
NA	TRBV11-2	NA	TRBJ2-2	CASSFRELFF	TGTGCCAGCAGCTTTAGGGAGCTGTTTTTT
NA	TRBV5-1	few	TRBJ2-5	CASSFDRANLPGEETQYF	TGCGCCAGCAGCTTCGACAGGGCCAATCTTCCGGGGGAAGAGACCCAGTACTTC
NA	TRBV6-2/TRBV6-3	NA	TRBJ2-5	CASSRVGNEQYF	TGTGCCAGCAGTAGGGTAGGGAATGAGCAGTACTTC
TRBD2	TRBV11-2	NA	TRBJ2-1	CASSLLAGVNEQFF	TGTGCCAGCAGCTTACTAGCGGGGGTCAATGAGCAGTTCTTC
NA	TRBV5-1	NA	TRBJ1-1	CASSPNTGAGNTEAFF	TGCGCCAGCAGCCCGAACACAGGCGCCGGAAACACTGAAGCTTTCTTT
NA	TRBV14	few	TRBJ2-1	CASSQSSSYNEQFF	TGTGCCAGCAGCCAGTCTAGCTCCTACAATGAGCAGTTCTTC
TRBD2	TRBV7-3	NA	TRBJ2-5	CASSRLAGPQETQYF	TGTGCCAGCAGCCGATTAGCGGGACCCCAAGAGACCCAGTACTTC
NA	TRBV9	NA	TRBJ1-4	CASSVGVGGGSNEKLFF	TGTGCCAGCAGCGTAGGCGTAGGAGGGGGGTCTAATGAAAAACTGTTTTTT
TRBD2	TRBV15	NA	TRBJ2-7	CATSRGGTSGYEQYF	TGTGCCACCAGCAGGGGAGGGACTAGCGGTTACGAGCAGTACTTC
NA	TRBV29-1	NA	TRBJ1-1	CSVEDVPDSSEAFF	TGCAGCGTTGAAGATGTCCCAGACAGTTCTGAAGCTTTCTTT
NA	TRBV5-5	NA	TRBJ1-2	CASSFIRQATNYGYTF	TGTGCCAGCAGCTTTATTCGACAGGCTACTAACTATGGCTACACCTTC
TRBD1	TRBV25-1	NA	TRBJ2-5	CASSESSGHRQGRGETQYF	TGTGCCAGCAGTGAATCCTCGGGCCATAGACAGGGAAGAGGCGAGACCCAGTACTTC
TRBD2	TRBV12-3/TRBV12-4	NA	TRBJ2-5	CASSFLAGGVETQYF	TGTGCCAGCAGTTTTCTAGCGGGGGGCGTGGAGACCCAGTACTTC
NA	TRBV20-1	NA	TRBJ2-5	CSAQDWTQETQYF	TGCAGTGCTCAGGATTGGACACAAGAGACCCAGTACTTC
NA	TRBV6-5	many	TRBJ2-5	CASSRAQETQYF	TGTGCCAGCAGCCGGGCACAAGAGACCCAGTACTTC
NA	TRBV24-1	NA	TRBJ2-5	CATSDPRVGVETQYF	TGTGCCACCAGTGACCCTCGCGTAGGGGTTGAGACCCAGTACTTC
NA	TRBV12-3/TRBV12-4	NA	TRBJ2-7	CASILGGTYEQYF	TGTGCCAGCATCTTAGGGGGGACGTACGAGCAGTACTTC
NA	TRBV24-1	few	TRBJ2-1	CATSDPGPYNEQFF	TGTGCCACCAGTGACCCGGGACCCTACAATGAGCAGTTCTTC
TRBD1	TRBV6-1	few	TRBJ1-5	CASTPGQVSNQPQHF	TGTGCCAGCACCCCGGGACAGGTTAGCAATCAGCCCCAGCATTTT
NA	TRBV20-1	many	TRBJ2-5	CSAIPGEETQYF	TGCAGTGCTATACCCGGGGAGGAGACCCAGTACTTC
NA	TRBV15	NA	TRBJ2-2	CATSRNGGELFF	TGTGCCACCAGCAGAAATGGGGGGGAGCTGTTTTTT
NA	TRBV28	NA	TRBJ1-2	CASSFEVPRGYTF	TGTGCCAGCAGTTTTGAGGTTCCTCGCGGCTACACCTTC
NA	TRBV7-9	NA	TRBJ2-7	CASSLWTSVYTYEQYF	TGTGCCAGCAGCTTATGGACCTCCGTGTATACCTACGAGCAGTACTTC
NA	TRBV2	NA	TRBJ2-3	CASNRENTDTQYF	TGTGCCAGCAACCGGGAGAACACAGATACGCAGTATTTT
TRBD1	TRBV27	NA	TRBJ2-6	CASRTGGSGANVLTF	TGTGCCAGCAGGACAGGGGGCTCTGGGGCCAACGTCCTGACTTTC
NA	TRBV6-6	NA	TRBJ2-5	CASRSHQGLGETQYF	TGTGCCAGCAGATCCCATCAGGGGTTGGGAGAGACCCAGTACTTC
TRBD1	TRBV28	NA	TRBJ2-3	CASSLRTGSDTQYF	TGTGCCAGCAGTCTCCGGACAGGGTCAGATACACAGTATTTT
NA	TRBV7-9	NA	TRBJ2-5	CASSLGPLVIEQYF	TGTGCCAGCAGCTTAGGCCCACTAGTCATTGAGCAGTACTTC
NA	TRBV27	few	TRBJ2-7	CASSLVGPRYEQYF	TGTGCCAGCAGTTTGGTAGGACCCCGATACGAGCAGTACTTC
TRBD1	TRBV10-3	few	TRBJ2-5	CANATGDYQETQYF	TGTGCCAACGCGACAGGGGACTACCAAGAGACCCAGTACTTC
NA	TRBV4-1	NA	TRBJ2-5	CASSQAGTGYQETQYF	TGCGCCAGCAGCCAGGCCGGGACTGGCTACCAAGAGACCCAGTACTTC
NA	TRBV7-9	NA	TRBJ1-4	CASSPTLPNEKLFF	TGTGCCAGCAGCCCGACTCTCCCTAATGAAAAACTGTTTTTT
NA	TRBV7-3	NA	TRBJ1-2	CASSLRQSPLDYGYTF	TGTGCCAGCAGCCTCAGACAGAGCCCTCTTGACTATGGCTACACCTTC
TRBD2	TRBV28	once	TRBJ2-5	CASSLPGTSYSEGQYF	TGTGCCAGCAGTTTGCCCGGGACTAGCTACTCTGAAGGGCAGTACTTC
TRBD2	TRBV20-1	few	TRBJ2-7	CSAPDWTSREQYF	TGCAGTGCCCCCGATTGGACTAGCCGCGAGCAGTACTTC
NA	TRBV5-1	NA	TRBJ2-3	CASSLRLTRTDTQYF	TGCGCCAGCAGCTTAAGGCTAACCCGCACAGATACGCAGTATTTT
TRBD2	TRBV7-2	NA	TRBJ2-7	CASSRSGGASYEQYF	TGTGCCAGCAGCAGAAGCGGGGGGGCCTCCTACGAGCAGTACTTC
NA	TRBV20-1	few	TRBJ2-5	CSARGTQQETQYF	TGCAGTGCGAGAGGCACGCAACAAGAGACCCAGTACTTC
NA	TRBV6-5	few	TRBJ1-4	CASSYSRPGHQTNEKLFF	TGTGCCAGCAGTTACTCCCGACCAGGTCACCAAACTAATGAAAAACTGTTTTTT
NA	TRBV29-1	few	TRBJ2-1	CSVAEVSSYNEQFF	TGCAGCGTCGCAGAGGTGAGCTCCTACAATGAGCAGTTCTTC
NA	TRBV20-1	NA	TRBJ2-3	CSAREHSLGTDTQYF	TGCAGTGCTAGGGAGCACAGCCTCGGCACAGATACGCAGTATTTT
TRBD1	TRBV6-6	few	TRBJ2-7	CASTGDRGSYEQYF	TGTGCCAGCACCGGGGACAGGGGCTCCTACGAGCAGTACTTC
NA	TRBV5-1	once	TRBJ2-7	CASSSQKDRFSYEQYF	TGCGCCAGCAGCTCTCAAAAGGACAGATTCTCCTACGAGCAGTACTTC
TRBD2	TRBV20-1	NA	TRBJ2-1	CSATGSGGVDEQFF	TGCAGTGCTACGGGTAGCGGGGGGGTCGATGAGCAGTTCTTC
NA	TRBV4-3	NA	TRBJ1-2	CASRQNRGVNYGYTF	TGCGCCAGCAGACAGAATCGGGGGGTTAACTATGGCTACACCTTC
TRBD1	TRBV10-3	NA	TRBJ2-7	CAISPGQGAHEQYF	TGTGCCATCAGCCCGGGACAGGGGGCCCACGAGCAGTACTTC
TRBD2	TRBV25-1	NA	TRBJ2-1	CASSEGRVDEQFF	TGTGCCAGCAGTGAGGGGAGGGTCGATGAGCAGTTCTTC
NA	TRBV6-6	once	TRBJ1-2	CATRGRPRTYGYTF	TGTGCTACCAGGGGCAGGCCGAGAACCTATGGCTACACCTTC
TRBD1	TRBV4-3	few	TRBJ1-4	CASSRTAGTGNEKLFF	TGCGCCAGCAGCAGAACCGCCGGGACAGGGAATGAAAAACTGTTTTTT
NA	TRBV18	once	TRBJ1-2	CASSPSRTGDNYGYTF	TGTGCCAGCTCACCCTCCCGTACGGGGGACAACTATGGCTACACCTTC
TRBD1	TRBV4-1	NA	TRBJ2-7	CASSQVAGQGVYEQYF	TGCGCCAGCAGCCAAGTCGCCGGACAGGGGGTCTACGAGCAGTACTTC
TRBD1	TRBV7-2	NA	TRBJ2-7	CASSAKTGFEQYF	TGTGCCAGCAGCGCAAAGACAGGGTTCGAGCAGTACTTC